The rows below give T cell receptor beta chains drawn from one sample of a study of control samples from healthy donors and cancer patients. TCRdb keeps only in-frame clones here, not all; method: immunoSEQ multiplex PCR. Of 75,000 to 100,000 clones listed, 86% are singletons. Sequenced input: blood. The origin of the receptors is a woman in her 50s in good health. The CDR3 runs from the conserved cysteine through the conserved F or W. A D gene is named only where the DNA matches it firmly. A clone size is listed for some rows: how often the clone was seen (once, few, many), or a class if it is expanded.

CDR3 DNA	CDR3 protein	D gene	V gene	J gene	clone size	CDR3 length
TGTGCCAGCAGCCAGGGGGCAGGACAGCCCCAGCATTTT	CASSQGAGQPQHF	TRBD1	TRBV12-3/TRBV12-4	TRBJ1-5	-	13
TGTGCCAGCAGTGAAGCCGGACAGGGCTATTCACCCCTCCACTTT	CASSEAGQGYSPLHF	TRBD1	TRBV6-1	TRBJ1-6	-	15
TGTGCCAGCAGTTCCATAGCGGGAGAACCCCAAGAGACCCAGTACTTC	CASSSIAGEPQETQYF	TRBD2	TRBV28	TRBJ2-5	once	16
TGCGCCAGCAGCTGGGCCGGGACTAGCACAGATACGCAGTATTTT	CASSWAGTSTDTQYF	-	TRBV5-1	TRBJ2-3	-	15
TGTGCCAGCAGGGGAGTTGCTGAGCAGTTCTTC	CASRGVAEQFF	-	TRBV6-5	TRBJ2-1	-	11
TGTGCCAGCTCACCCCAGACAGGGGCCTACGAGCAGTACTTC	CASSPQTGAYEQYF	TRBD1	TRBV18	TRBJ2-7	-	14
TGTGCCAGCAGCCAAGTTTTGAACGAGCAGTACTTC	CASSQVLNEQYF	-	TRBV3-1/TRBV3-2	TRBJ2-7	-	12
TGTGCCAGCAGCCCGCAAAGTAGCTCAACTAATGAAAAACTGTTTTTT	CASSPQSSSTNEKLFF	-	TRBV7-2	TRBJ1-4	-	16
TGTGCCAGCAGCGGCGGGGGAGAAGCGCAGTATTTT	CASSGGGEAQYF	TRBD2	TRBV9	TRBJ2-3	-	12
TGTGCCAGCAGCTCATACACAGATACGCAGTATTTT	CASSSYTDTQYF	-	TRBV7-2	TRBJ2-3	-	12
TGTGCCAGTACCTCAGGGGTTGCTAATGAAAAACTGTTTTTT	CASTSGVANEKLFF	-	TRBV19	TRBJ1-4	-	14
TGTGCCAGCACCCTAGCGGGAGGTGGAAATGAGCAGTTCTTC	CASTLAGGGNEQFF	TRBD2	TRBV5-4	TRBJ2-1	-	14
TGCGCCAGCAGCCCGGGGGGCGTCGCCGACGAGCAGTACTTC	CASSPGGVADEQYF	-	TRBV5-1	TRBJ2-7	-	14
TGTGCCAGCAGCCAAGATTCCCTAGCGTTAAGAGATACGCAGTATTTT	CASSQDSLALRDTQYF	-	TRBV4-2	TRBJ2-3	-	16
TGTGCCAGCAGCCAAAGGGGGGGGGCCTACAATGAGCAGTTCTTC	CASSQRGGAYNEQFF	-	TRBV4-2	TRBJ2-1	-	15
TGTGCCAGCAGCGGACAGCGTCCGGATACGCAGTATTTT	CASSGQRPDTQYF	-	TRBV5-6	TRBJ2-3	-	13
TGTGCCAGCTTCCGGGACAGCGGTAACTATGGCTACACCTTC	CASFRDSGNYGYTF	TRBD1	TRBV2	TRBJ1-2	-	14
TGTGCCAGCAGCCAACAAGTGAACACTGAAGCTTTCTTT	CASSQQVNTEAFF	-	TRBV3-1/TRBV3-2	TRBJ1-1	-	13
TGTGCCAGCAGCTTGACTAGCGGGTCAGATACGCAGTATTTT	CASSLTSGSDTQYF	TRBD2	TRBV11-2	TRBJ2-3	-	14
TGTGCCAGCAGTATGACTAGCGGGAGCACGCAGTATTTT	CASSMTSGSTQYF	TRBD2	TRBV25-1	TRBJ2-3	-	13
TGTGCCAGCAGCCAAGACCCGCGGGGGGATAAAGAGACCCAGTACTTC	CASSQDPRGDKETQYF	TRBD2	TRBV3-1/TRBV3-2	TRBJ2-5	-	16
TGCGCCAGCAGTCAACAGGGGCCCGGTAAAGCTTTCTTT	CASSQQGPGKAFF	TRBD1	TRBV4-3	TRBJ1-1	once	13
TGCGCCAGCAGTTTAGGACGGCAACACCGGGGAGCTGTTTTT	CASSLGRQHRGAVF	-	TRBV5-1	TRBJ2-2	-	14
TGTGCCAGCAGCTTAGGGGGGGTAGGTTCACCCCTCCACTTT	CASSLGGVGSPLHF	-	TRBV11-2	TRBJ1-6	-	14